These 23 T cell receptor beta chains share one sample of origin, sequenced in a study of graft-versus-host responses after intestinal transplantation. The method was immunoSEQ multiplex PCR; TCRdb's version includes in-frame clones alone and lacks a portion of them. The data show about 57,000 clones, roughly 89% seen once. Sequencing was performed on PBMCs, taken 26 days after transplant. The receptors come from a human patient who received an intestinal transplant, so some T cells may come from the graft donor.

The CDR3 loop reads CSGRGWETQYF. The CDR3 coding sequence is TGCAGTGGCAGAGGCTGGGAGACCCAGTACTTC. The chain recombines TRBV20-1 with TRBJ2-5, with no clear D. The CDR3 length is 11 residues. V shed 7 bases and J shed 5 bases, with 11 bases lying between them. The germline gives CDR1 DFQATT, CDR2 SNEGSKA (reference sequence).

This rearrangement joins TRBV5-8 to TRBJ2-1; D is unclear. Trimming removed 1 base from V and 0 bases from J, with 8 bases in between. Germline V CDR1 and CDR2: SGHTS, YDEGEE. This CDR3 contains 15 residues. In DNA form, the CDR3 reads TGTGCCAGCAGCTTGTCACAGTCCTCCTACAATGAGCAGTTCTTC. Amino acids: CASSLSQSSYNEQFF. Together with reference TRBV5-8 and TRBJ2-1, the CDR3 gives the full variable domain: EAGVTQSPTHLIKTRGQQATLRCSPISGHTSVYWYQQALGLGLQFLLWYDEGEERNRGNFPPRFSGRQFPNYSSELNVNALELEDSALYLCASSLSQSSYNEQFFGPGTRLTVL.

In its sample, this clone was seen once. The CDR3 bases are TGTGCCAGCAGTGATGGCAGGTACACTGAAGCTTTCTTT. Amino acids: CASSDGRYTEAFF. The gene calls are TRBV6-1 and TRBJ1-1, with D unclear. The CDR3 runs 13 residues. The germline V gene encodes CDR1 MNHNS and CDR2 SASEGT. The ends were cut back, 3 bases at V and 3 bases at J, with 8 bases in the middle.

The V and J genes are TRBV7-9 and TRBJ2-3; 10 bases map to TRBD2. V was pared by 6 bases and J by 1 base, with 4 bases of the junction left unmatched. The CDR3 is made up of 15 amino acids. Germline loops: CDR1 SEHNR, CDR2 FQNEAQ (reference sequence). The CDR3 coding sequence is TGTGCCAGCAGACTGCTAGCGGGGGGCACAGATACGCAGTATTTT. It codes for CASRLLAGGTDTQYF. The whole variable domain, remainder taken from reference TRBV7-9 and TRBJ2-3, is DTGVSQNPRHKITKRGQNVTFRCDPISEHNRLYWYRQTLGQGPEFLTYFQNEAQLEKSRLLSDRFSAERPKGSFSTLEIQRTEQGDSAMYLCASRLLAGGTDTQYFGPGTRLTVL.

The chain employs TRBV9 and TRBJ2-2; 11 bases map to TRBD2. V was pared by 3 bases and J by 7 bases, with 11 bases of the junction left unmatched. Germline CDR1 is SGDLS and CDR2 is YYNGEE. This CDR3 comprises 17 residues. The CDR3 nucleotides are TGTGCCAGCAGCGCTCCCGACGGGACTAGCGGTGGCGGGGAGCTGTTTTTT. It is translated as CASSAPDGTSGGGELFF.

V is TRBV7-9 and J is TRBJ1-4; 9 bases map to TRBD1. The CDR3 sequence is 15 residues long. Trimming at V came to 0 bases and at J to 5 bases, leaving 1 base not matched to a gene. CDR1 SEHNR and CDR2 FQNEAQ come from the germline V gene (reference sequence). The CDR3 sequence is CASSLAGTGNEKLFF. The CDR3 nucleotides read TGTGCCAGCAGCTTAGCGGGGACAGGGAATGAAAAACTGTTTTTT.

J is TRBJ1-5 and V is TRBV28; possible D gene TRBD1, 6 bases. This CDR3 is 16 amino acids long. Trimming removed 6 bases from V and 4 bases from J, with 19 bases in between. The germline V gene has CDR1 MDHEN and CDR2 SYDVKM. The CDR3 nucleotides are TGTGCCAGCAGGAGCCCAGGGGTAAAGATAAATCAGCCCCAGCATTTT. The encoded protein is CASRSPGVKINQPQHF. Combining the CDR3 with reference TRBV28 and TRBJ1-5 gives the whole variable domain DVKVTQSSRYLVKRTGEKVFLECVQDMDHENMFWYRQDPGLGLRLIYFSYDVKMKEKGDIPEGYSVSREKKERFSLILESASTNQTSMYLCASRSPGVKINQPQHFGDGTRLSIL.

The table lists this clone with a few counts. This chain links TRBV7-9 with TRBJ1-2; D possibly corresponds to TRBD1 (6 bases). Germline CDR1 reads SEHNR; CDR2 reads FQNEAQ (reference sequence). CDR3 length: 15 amino acids. Trimming left V 7 bases short and J 4 bases short, with 19 bases between. The CDR3 DNA is TGTGCCAGCACCAGGGCGGGGGGCAGGTCCTATGGCTACACCTTC. This gives the protein CASTRAGGRSYGYTF.

This chain joins TRBV10-2 and TRBJ1-5, with D perhaps TRBD1 (5 bases). Deletions cut 10 bases from V and 3 bases from J, with 16 bases between. The length of the CDR3 is 14 residues. Per germline, CDR1 WSHSY and CDR2 SAAADI. CDR3 sequence reads: CATRSGGYNQPQHF. The CDR3 bases are TGCGCCACTCGATCCGGGGGATACAATCAGCCCCAGCATTTT.

Details on this clone: The conserved final phenylalanine or tryptophan is absent from the CDR3, which likely points to a read error. The genes are TRBV4-1 and TRBJ2-7; TRBD1 aligns across 9 bases. Trimming cost V 0 bases and J 6 bases; bases outside gene matches: 6. CDR3 length: 15 residues. In germline, CDR1 is MGHRA, CDR2 YSYEKL. The DNA of the CDR3 is TGCGCCAGCAGCCAAGAAAGGACAGGGGTCACCGAGCAGTACCTC. Protein sequence: CASSQERTGVTEQYL.

V is TRBV27 and J is TRBJ2-2, with a tentative D call TRBD2 (5 bases). The CDR3 covers 12 residues. The germline V and J ends were trimmed by 6 bases and 4 bases, with 6 bases remaining between them. The V gene's germline CDR1 is MNHEY and CDR2 SMNVEV (reference sequence). In DNA, the CDR3 is TGTGCCAGCAGGGAGGCCACCGGGGAGCTGTTTTTT. Amino acid sequence: CASREATGELFF.

V and J are TRBV27 and TRBJ2-3; 13 bases agree with TRBD2. V trimming: 8 bases; J trimming: 4 bases; junction bases outside the gene matches: 9. This CDR3 has 16 residues. Germline assignment: CDR1 MNHEY and CDR2 SMNVEV (reference sequence). For the CDR3, the DNA is TGTGCCAGCGGGGATTTAGGGACTAGCGGGGCAGATACGCAGTATTTT. It specifies CASGDLGTSGADTQYF.

The gene calls are TRBV7-2 and TRBJ1-1; D remains unclear. This CDR3 spans 12 amino acids. Germline loops: CDR1 SGHTA, CDR2 FQGNSA. Trimming shortened V by 5 bases and J by 6 bases, and 10 bases separated the two germline ends. The CDR3 bases are TGTGCCAGCAGCGACCTCCAGGCTGAAGCTTTCTTT. Amino acids: CASSDLQAEAFF.

The genes are TRBV6-5 and TRBJ2-2; TRBD1 matches at 7 bases. This CDR3 contains 13 residues. Trimming at V came to 2 bases and at J to 14 bases, leaving 8 bases not matched to a gene. The V gene's germline CDR1 is MNHEY and CDR2 SVGAGI. The CDR3 protein is CASSYDGTANLFF. The CDR3 DNA reads TGTGCCAGCAGTTACGACGGGACAGCCAATCTGTTTTTT.

J is TRBJ2-3 and V is TRBV4-2; D gene uncertain. This CDR3 has 15 residues. Trimming took off 3 bases at V and 2 bases at J, with 12 bases between the two ends. Germline CDR1 and CDR2: LGHNA and YNFKEQ. The CDR3 loop is CASSQGLEYTDTQYF. The CDR3 nucleotides read TGTGCCAGCAGCCAGGGCCTCGAGTACACAGATACGCAGTATTTT.

The chain is built from TRBV27 and TRBJ2-7; perhaps TRBD2 as D (5 bases). The V and J ends lost 2 bases and 4 bases respectively, with 15 bases between them. The CDR3 extends over 15 amino acids. Looked up from germline, CDR1 is MNHEY and CDR2 is SMNVEV (reference sequence). The CDR3 sequence: CASSLVRENYYEQYF. The CDR3 DNA sequence: TGTGCCAGCAGTTTAGTTAGGGAGAACTATTACGAGCAGTACTTC.

The chain uses TRBV7-9 and TRBJ2-1; tentatively, D is TRBD1 (6 bases). This CDR3 comprises 15 residues. Germline assignment: CDR1 SEHNR and CDR2 FQNEAQ (reference sequence). The germline V and J ends were trimmed by 4 bases and 6 bases, with 16 bases remaining between them. CDR3 in amino acids: CASSSYTGTPNEQFF. The CDR3 nucleotides read TGTGCCAGCAGCTCCTACACGGGGACACCCAATGAGCAGTTCTTC.

The V and J genes are TRBV28 and TRBJ1-6, with no clear D. V lost 5 bases and J 9 bases, leaving 17 bases between the germline ends. The CDR3 has 15 amino acids. The germline gives CDR1 MDHEN, CDR2 SYDVKM. The CDR3 here is CASSTQVALVSPLHF. In DNA form, the CDR3 reads TGTGCCAGCAGTACGCAGGTGGCCCTCGTTTCACCCCTCCACTTT.

J is TRBJ2-1 and V is TRBV5-4; a weak D match, TRBD2 (5 bases). The CDR3 runs to 16 residues. V gave up 3 bases and J gave up 2 bases, with 15 bases separating them. Germline V CDR1 and CDR2: SGHNT, YYREEE (reference sequence). In nucleotides, the CDR3 is TGTGCCAGCAGCTCAAACCGGGATCATGCCTACAATGAGCAGTTCTTC. Its protein is CASSSNRDHAYNEQFF.

V and J are TRBV9 and TRBJ2-2, with 10 bases aligning to TRBD1. CDR1 SGDLS and CDR2 YYNGEE come from the germline V gene. V gave up 3 bases and J gave up 7 bases; unmatched junction bases: 6. The CDR3 length is 15 residues. Here the CDR3 reads CASSGGQGLDGELFF. The CDR3 nucleotides are TGTGCCAGCAGCGGGGGACAGGGGTTAGACGGGGAGCTGTTTTTT.

A single count supports this clone. The chain is built from TRBV5-1 and TRBJ1-4; the D gene is possibly TRBD1 (6 bases). With 4 bases removed from V and 8 bases from J, the gap between germline ends came to 15 bases. The CDR3 contains 14 residues. Germline lookup yields CDR1 SGHRS and CDR2 YFSETQ. The CDR3 nucleotides read TGCGCCAGCAGCCAGACAGGTGGTAGGGAAAAACTGTTTTTT. It translates to CASSQTGGREKLFF.

This sequence joins TRBV6-5 and TRBJ1-4; the match to TRBD1 covers 8 bases. CDR1 and CDR2 (germline): MNHEY, SVGAGI. V lost 2 bases and J lost 3; bases outside the gene matches: 5. The CDR3 contains 16 residues. CDR3 loop: CASSYTQGAANEKLFF. The CDR3 DNA follows: TGTGCCAGCAGTTACACGCAGGGGGCAGCTAATGAAAAACTGTTTTTT.

The DNA for the CDR3 is TGTGCCAGCAGTCGGGACAGCCGGGGGACCCAGTACTTC. Protein product: CASSRDSRGTQYF. The rearrangement links TRBV2 to TRBJ2-5; 7 nucleotides match TRBD1. After removal of 5 bases from V and 7 bases from J, the junction contained 7 bases not matched to a gene. From germline, CDR1 is SNHLY and CDR2 FYNNEI. There are 13 residues in the CDR3.